The entry below describes one T cell receptor (beta chain). This clonotype was recorded a few times. Its recognized antigen is unknown. The sample holds no much larger clone one base away, and base qualities are not on file. All donors were healthy Caucasians. The twin cohort comprised three pairs of female monozygotic twins, all aged roughly 18 to 30 years. RNA for TCR libraries was isolated from peripheral blood mononuclear cells. This entry is derived from a study of identical twins (dated by TCRdb to the mid-2010s). At the level of the whole study: The study deep-sequenced TCR alpha and beta repertoires from monozygotic twins, unrelated adults of various ages and cord blood to test whether fetal clonotypes persist. Replicate twin experiments were performed at different times using different library preparation protocols to rule out contamination.

Compared with germline, V lacks 4 bases and J lacks 6 bases; bases without a gene match: 10. The germline V gene (reference sequence) sets CDR1 to DFQATT and CDR2 to SNEGSKA. The CDR3 contains 15 residues, cysteine and phenylalanine counted. Only the CDR3 DNA is retained, 45 bases long and in frame from the first base. Findings and caveats that apply to the study as a whole: Because the same donors could not be followed over many years, the conclusions relied on cross-sectional statistical analysis. In monozygotic twins, recombination models systematically underestimated out-of-frame TCR alpha sharing, but the models matched the sharing seen between unrelated individuals. Compared with coincidental sharing between unrelated individuals, an excess of low generation-probability sequences was observed among out-of-frame TCR alpha sequences shared between twins. A weaker excess of twin sharing was found in beta out-of-frame sequences because the signal-to-noise ratio was lowered by fewer shared sequences. Fewer insertions were carried by abundant cord blood beta clonotypes; a weaker similar trend was observed in young adult naive repertoires, while no such trend was observed in memory repertoires. Zero-insertion analyses could be partly confounded by invariant T cells such as MAIT and iNKT, though diverse VJ usage argued against such confounding for most clonotypes.

To prepare the library, 5' RACE was applied. Sequencing instrument: Illumina HiSeq 2000. A universal primer binding site was introduced by template switching, and a unique molecular identifier was present in the final cDNA, enabling accurate counting of TCR cDNA molecules. Specific primers in the conserved constant-segment region were used to synthesize first-strand cDNA for the TCR alpha and beta chains. Each cDNA library was double barcoded, with a SMART-Mk sample barcode plus Illumina barcodes, to control for contamination. TruSeq adapter sequences along with Illumina sample barcodes were introduced in two successive PCR steps. The TCR alpha and beta cDNA libraries were sequenced on the Illumina HiSeq platform using custom primers. The authors processed their data as follows. Unique molecular identifiers were extracted from raw reads with MiGEC, and CDR3 positions were determined with MiXCR. For each individual, recombination models were inferred using an EM algorithm with the repgenHMM and IGoR tools. Shared clonotypes were analyzed with the tcR package in R, and sharing was normalized by the product of cloneset sizes. Out-of-frame nonproductive sequences were analyzed to study raw recombination free of thymic and clonal selection effects. TCRdb trimmed the raw reads at Q25, called clones with MiXCR and kept productive beta chains. Each record represents a unique CDR3 protein, reported with the most common genes and DNA among its rows. These V and J calls derive from TCRdb rather than the authors' analysis. The sample table contains under 900,000 distinct CDR3 sequences; only one count was recorded for 18% of them. The top ten clonotypes cover 10% to 15% of the sample.

This same sample was also taken into another study, of T cells expressing NK-cell markers. The second study reports: Under ten donors provided sorted CD3+CD56+NKG2C+, CD3+CD56+NKG2C- and CD3+CD56-NKG2C+ T-cell subsets, whose TCR beta-chain repertoires were profiled. Seven of the eight sequenced donors were HCMV-seropositive and one was HCMV-seronegative. In several experiments an anti-gammadeltaTCR antibody was added to restrict sorting to alphabetaTCR-expressing T cells. In roughly 6 donors, the dominant CD3+CD56+NKG2C+ clonotypes were found to rank among the top 10 CD8+ clonotypes and to make up about 1.0-7.5% of CD8+ T cells. Those dominant clonotypes were again the most abundant among CD3+CD56-NKG2C+ cells in a handful of donors, at roughly 28.3-60.1%. Whether the expanded NKG2C-expressing T cell clones were specific for HCMV antigens was left unclear. The eight sequenced donors were randomly selected healthy volunteers, three men and five women. HCMV serostatus was determined by detecting HCMV-specific IgG in serum with a commercial ELISA kit. Bulk peripheral blood T-cell repertoires were additionally sequenced from unsorted PBMC for six donors. Reads were demultiplexed and grouped by UMI with MIGEC, and clonotypes were assembled and quantified with MiTCR. To exclude erroneous sequences, only TCR cDNA sequences supported by at least two reads were retained. Downstream repertoire analysis used the tcR package, and clonotypes were matched across fractions by CDR3 nucleotide sequence plus V segment. VDJmatch was used to annotate antigen specificity against VDJdb, with one amino acid substitution allowed in CDR3.

This receptor chain uses TRBV20-1 and TRBJ1-5; TRBD1 agrees with 9 junctional bases. The receptor comes from a woman under 30 in good health. The source material was PBMCs. The encoded CDR3 is CSATSGTGFSQPQHF. In nucleotides, the sequence is TGCAGTGCTACTTCCGGGACAGGGTTTAGTCAGCCCCAGCATTTT.